This entry lists 19 T cell receptor beta chains sequenced from one sample in a study of cytomegalovirus exposure and HLA in healthy donors. Vbeta (60) and Jbeta (13) primers were used in the PCR. Some clones are missing from TCRdb's copy, which holds only in-frame ones; the method was immunoSEQ multiplex PCR. The sample lists a few hundred thousand clones, 70% to 80% seen once, with 0.2% to 0.25% in the top ten. The sample taken for sequencing was PBMCs. Receptor source: a girl aged 2 to 9 in good health and CMV-seronegative.

This sequence joins TRBV7-3 and TRBJ2-5, with 9 positions matching TRBD2. CDR1 is SGHTA and CDR2 is FQGTGA in the germline V gene. The trim removed 7 bases at V and 3 bases at J, leaving 6 bases unmatched. The CDR3 is made up of 14 amino acids. For the CDR3, the DNA is TGTGCCAGCAAGGGGACTAGCTCAGAAGAGACCCAGTACTTC. Its translation is CASKGTSSEETQYF.

V gene TRBV5-1 combines with J gene TRBJ2-5; D might be TRBD2 (5 bases). The CDR3 extends over 11 amino acids. CDR1 is SGHRS and CDR2 is YFSETQ in the germline V gene. Trimming shortened V by 3 bases and J by 5 bases, and 5 bases separated the two germline ends. CDR3 DNA sequence: TGCGCCAGCAGCTGGGAGGAGACCCAGTACTTC. This sequence encodes CASSWEETQYF.

The rearrangement uses TRBV5-1 and TRBJ1-5; TRBD1 matches at 10 bases. The CDR3 covers 14 residues. Germline trimming cut 7 bases from V and 5 bases from J; bases unmatched to any gene: 6. Germline CDR1 and CDR2: SGHRS and YFSETQ. The DNA for the CDR3 is TGCGCCAGCGGGACAGGGGACCCTTATCAGCCCCAGCATTTT. Protein: CASGTGDPYQPQHF.

The chain has TRBV19 and TRBJ1-3; TRBD1 matches at 7 bases. V lost 1 base, J lost 3 bases, and 6 bases stayed unmatched. The CDR3 loop spans 16 amino acids. CDR1 and CDR2 from the germline V gene are LNHDA and SQIVND (reference sequence). CDR3 residues: CASSIGRRGLGNTIYF. The CDR3 nucleotides read TGTGCCAGTAGTATAGGCCGAAGGGGGCTTGGAAACACCATATATTTT.

The CDR3, as DNA: TGTGCCAGCAGTTCCGCGGGGCAGCCCCAGCATTTT. Amino acids: CASSSAGQPQHF. J is TRBJ1-5 and V is TRBV6-5, with D uncertain. There are 12 residues in the CDR3. Per germline, CDR1 MNHEY and CDR2 SVGAGI. Trimming cost V 4 bases and J 7 bases, with 8 bases left between them.

This clone was detected only once. In DNA, the CDR3 is TGTGCCAGCAGTCCGGGGGACAGGGTATGGTATGGCTACACCTTC. Translated: CASSPGDRVWYGYTF. This sequence joins TRBV6-5 and TRBJ1-2; 9 bases fit TRBD1. The CDR3 loop spans 15 amino acids. Germline V lookup: CDR1 MNHEY, CDR2 SVGAGI. Trimming cost V 5 bases and J 5 bases; bases outside gene matches: 9.

This clone appeared once. J is TRBJ1-1 and V is TRBV2; the D gene is possibly TRBD1 (6 bases). Germline V CDR1 and CDR2: SNHLY, FYNNEI. V gave up 7 bases and J gave up 4 bases, with 19 bases separating them. The length of the CDR3 is 15 residues. CDR3 amino acids: CASILSAPGATEAFF. CDR3 nucleotides: TGTGCCAGCATACTCTCAGCCCCAGGGGCCACTGAAGCTTTCTTT.

The V call is TRBV5-5, the J call TRBJ2-1, with TRBD2 matching 9 bases. The CDR3 runs 15 residues. Trimming took 1 base from V and 4 from J; bases not matched to a gene: 3. Germline V gene data show CDR1 as SGHKS and CDR2 as YYEKEE (reference sequence). In DNA form, the CDR3 reads TGTGCCAGCAGCTTGCTTAGCGGGGGTTACAATGAGCAGTTCTTC. The encoded protein is CASSLLSGGYNEQFF.

The chain has TRBV5-4 and TRBJ2-5; D remains ambiguous. Germline lookup yields CDR1 SGHNT and CDR2 YYREEE (reference sequence). Trimming shortened V by 3 bases and J by 2 bases, and 17 bases separated the two germline ends. This CDR3 has 16 residues. CDR3 DNA sequence: TGTGCCAGCAGCTCGGGTCCCGGCGTGAAGCAAGAGACCCAGTACTTC. Amino acid sequence: CASSSGPGVKQETQYF.

The gene calls are TRBV25-1 and TRBJ2-1, with TRBD2 matching 7 bases. The CDR3 runs 17 residues. Germline loops: CDR1 MGHDK, CDR2 SYGVNS. Trimming at V came to 3 bases and at J to 7 bases, leaving 15 bases not matched to a gene. The CDR3 nucleotides read TGTGCCAGCAGTGATCGGACTAGTTCCGAGCGGGGTAATGAGCAGTTCTTC. It encodes CASSDRTSSERGNEQFF.

The chain has TRBV7-9 and TRBJ2-1, with D perhaps matching TRBD2 (7 bases). The CDR3 is 13 amino acids. Germline lookup yields CDR1 SEHNR and CDR2 FQNEAQ (reference sequence). V lost 5 bases to trimming and J lost 10 bases, with 15 bases between them. The CDR3 here is CASSPRGGWEQFF. The CDR3, as DNA: TGTGCCAGCAGCCCGAGGGGGGGTTGGGAGCAGTTCTTC.

CDR3: CASSEARGLAARTISGANVLTF. The CDR3 DNA reads as TGTGCCAGCAGTGAAGCTCGCGGACTAGCGGCTCGAACGATCTCTGGGGCCAACGTCCTGACTTTC. The chain has TRBV6-1 and TRBJ2-6; the match to TRBD2 covers 10 bases. With 0 bases clipped from V and 0 bases from J, the junction kept 14 bases outside the gene matches. Per the germline V gene, CDR1 is MNHNS and CDR2 is SASEGT. CDR3 length: 22 amino acids.

This clone was counted between two and nine times. V is TRBV2 and J is TRBJ1-4; perhaps TRBD1 as D (6 bases). The CDR3 runs 15 residues. The germline V gene has CDR1 SNHLY and CDR2 FYNNEI. The ends were cut back, 5 bases at V and 1 base at J, with 11 bases in the middle. The CDR3 sequence: CASSPMTGTNEKLFF. CDR3 nucleotide sequence: TGTGCCAGCAGTCCCATGACAGGAACTAATGAAAAACTGTTTTTT.

In this sample, this clone turned up once. This chain uses TRBV6-1 with TRBJ1-4, with 7 bases lining up with TRBD1. The CDR3 is 13 residues long. In germline, CDR1 is MNHNS, CDR2 SASEGT. V trimming: 7 bases; J trimming: 7 bases; junction bases outside the gene matches: 6. CDR3: CASTETGIEKLFF. In nucleotides, the CDR3 is TGTGCCAGCACAGAGACAGGGATTGAAAAACTGTTTTTT.

V is TRBV13 and J is TRBJ2-3; D not certain. V shed 5 bases and J shed 4 bases, with 7 bases lying between them. Germline CDR1 is PRHDT and CDR2 is FYEKMQ (reference sequence). This CDR3 spans 12 amino acids. CDR3 coding DNA: TGTGCCAGCAGCATCAGGTCAGATACGCAGTATTTT. It specifies CASSIRSDTQYF.

The chain couples TRBV2 to TRBJ2-2; 10 bases line up with TRBD1. Germline-derived CDR1 and CDR2 are SNHLY and FYNNEI. The CDR3 loop spans 17 amino acids. V trimming: 2 bases; J trimming: 4 bases; junction bases outside the gene matches: 7. The CDR3 spells CASSESGTGDFTGELFF. CDR3 bases: TGTGCCAGCAGTGAATCCGGGACAGGGGATTTCACCGGGGAGCTGTTTTTT.

V is TRBV4-2 and J is TRBJ2-1; the match to TRBD2 covers 7 bases. Germline CDR1 is LGHNA and CDR2 is YNFKEQ. The CDR3 loop spans 16 amino acids. The ends lost 5 bases at V and 9 bases at J; junction bases unmatched: 16. The CDR3 region is CASSSRSGIGNGEQFF. CDR3 sequence (DNA): TGTGCCAGCAGCTCCAGGAGCGGGATCGGAAATGGTGAGCAGTTCTTC.

The chain links TRBV5-1 to TRBJ1-3; maybe TRBD1 (5 bases). CDR3 length equals 16 residues. Trimming pared 1 base from V and 0 bases from J, leaving 11 bases between. Germline V gene sequence: CDR1 SGHRS, CDR2 YFSETQ. As DNA, the CDR3 is TGCGCCAGCAGCTTGAGAGGGGAGGGCTCTGGAAACACCATATATTTT. It codes for CASSLRGEGSGNTIYF.

The genes are TRBV6-5 and TRBJ1-1; 8 positions agree with TRBD1. The V gene's germline CDR1 is MNHEY and CDR2 SVGAGI. The ends lost 7 bases at V and 4 bases at J; junction bases unmatched: 5. This CDR3 region has 13 residues. In DNA, the CDR3 is TGTGCCAGCAAACAGGGGGTTGTCACTGAAGCTTTCTTT. Residues: CASKQGVVTEAFF.